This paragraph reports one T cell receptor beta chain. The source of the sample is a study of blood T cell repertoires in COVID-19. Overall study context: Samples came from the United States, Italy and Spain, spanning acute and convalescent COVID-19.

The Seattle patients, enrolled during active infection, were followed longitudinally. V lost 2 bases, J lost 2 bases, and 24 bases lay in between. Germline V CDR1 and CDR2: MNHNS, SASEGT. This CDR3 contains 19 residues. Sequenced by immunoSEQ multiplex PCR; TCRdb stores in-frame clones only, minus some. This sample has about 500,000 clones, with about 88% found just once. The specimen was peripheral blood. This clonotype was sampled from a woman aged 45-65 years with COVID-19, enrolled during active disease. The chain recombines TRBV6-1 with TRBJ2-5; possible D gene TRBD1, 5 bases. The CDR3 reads CASSEPSWGGTANQETQYF. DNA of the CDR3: TGTGCCAGCAGTGAACCCTCATGGGGCGGCACCGCCAATCAAGAGACCCAGTACTTC.